These T cell receptor beta chains were read from a single sample in a study of cytomegalovirus exposure and HLA in healthy donors. Assay used: immunoSEQ multiplex PCR; TCRdb lists only in-frame clones, some missing. The repertoire consists of tens of thousands of clones, with roughly nine tenths occurring once and the leading ten covering 9.5% to 13%. The sample consisted of PBMCs. The receptor set was obtained from a woman in her 30s in good health and CMV-seropositive. CDR3s include the opening cysteine and the closing phenylalanine or tryptophan. The D gene is left open where the match is weak. Rows give clone size only sometimes, using once, few, many, or a class for an expanded clone.

J,size,V,D,DNA,CDR3
TRBJ1-1,.,TRBV2,TRBD1,TGTGCCAGCAGTCGGACAGGGGGCTTGAACACTGAAGCTTTCTTT,CASSRTGGLNTEAFF
TRBJ2-3,.,TRBV7-5,.,TGTGCCAGAAGCCCAGAGGGAGGAGGGGGCGCAGATACGCAGTATTTT,CARSPEGGGGADTQYF
TRBJ1-6,.,TRBV2,TRBD1,TGTGCCAGCAGTGAAAGGAGGACAGGGGTTAATTCACCCCTCCACTTT,CASSERRTGVNSPLHF
TRBJ1-5,.,TRBV5-1,.,TGCGCCAGCAGCTTGGGAATTAGGGGCGAGGAGCCCCAGCATTTT,CASSLGIRGEEPQHF
TRBJ2-4,.,TRBV10-3,.,TGTGCCATCGGAGCAGCCAAAAACATTCAGTACTTC,CAIGAAKNIQYF
TRBJ2-6,few,TRBV5-4,.,TGTGCCAGCAGCTTGGGTAGTAGCGGGGCCAACGTCCTGACTTTC,CASSLGSSGANVLTF
TRBJ2-2,once,TRBV5-1,.,TGCGCCAGCAGCTTAAAGAGAACCGGGGAGCTGTTTTTT,CASSLKRTGELFF
TRBJ2-1,.,TRBV6-5,.,TGTGCCAGCAGCGACCCGGGACTGGCTATCAATGAGCAGTTCTTC,CASSDPGLAINEQFF
TRBJ1-5,.,TRBV6-6,.,TGTGCCAGCAGTTCGGGACATAGCAATCAGCCCCAGCATTTT,CASSSGHSNQPQHF
TRBJ2-1,.,TRBV6-5,TRBD1,TGTGCCAGCAGGCGACAGGGCTACAATGAGCAGTTCTTC,CASRRQGYNEQFF
TRBJ2-1,.,TRBV30,TRBD2,TGTGCCTGGAGTGTAGGCCTAGCGGGCCACAATGAGCAGTTCTTC,CAWSVGLAGHNEQFF
TRBJ2-1,.,TRBV5-6,.,TGTGCCAGCAGCTTGGATTTGGCTAGCGCTGGCGAGCAGTTCTTC,CASSLDLASAGEQFF
TRBJ1-2,few,TRBV5-1,TRBD1,TGCGCCAGCAGCTTGGGACAGGGAGACTATGGCTACACCTTC,CASSLGQGDYGYTF
TRBJ2-7,.,TRBV5-4,TRBD1,TGTGCCAGCAGCTTGGGGGACAGATCGGGGGAGCAGTACTTC,CASSLGDRSGEQYF